Detailed here is one TCR beta chain. The antigen is unknown. This specimen belongs to a study of blood T cells in healthy people across ages. Overall study results and limits: A greater number of naive CD4+ cells and higher diversity distinguished long-lived donors from aged donors.

CDR3 length: 16 residues. With 0 bases clipped from V and 0 bases from J, the junction kept 4 bases outside the gene matches. CDR1 is LGHDT, CDR2 YNNKEL, per germline (reference sequence). A J-beta primer mix and a sample-barcoded 5' primer were used in a second PCR of roughly 6 to 11 cycles. Every cDNA molecule carried a tag from a template-switch adaptor bearing 12 random nucleotides. Sequencing of every sample gave 3 million or more CDR3-containing paired-end reads. TCRdb recomputed calls from the 5' RACE reads with MiXCR, one row per CDR3 protein. Of 750,000 to 950,000 distinct CDR3 sequences listed, about 53% are singletons.

The sequenced material came from blood. This receptor was obtained from an elderly man in good health. The gene calls are TRBV3-1 and TRBJ1-1, with 7 bases that match TRBD1. CDR3 nucleotide sequence: TGTGCCAGCAGCCAAGAAAGGGGGCGTTTGAACACTGAAGCTTTCTTT. Protein product: CASSQERGRLNTEAFF. The full variable domain, with the rest looked up from reference TRBV3-1 and TRBJ1-1, is DTAVSQTPKYLVTQMGNDKSIKCEQNLGHDTMYWYKQDSKKFLKIMFSYNNKELIINETVPNRFSPKSPDKAHLNLHINSLELGDSAVYFCASSQERGRLNTEAFFGQGTRLTVV.